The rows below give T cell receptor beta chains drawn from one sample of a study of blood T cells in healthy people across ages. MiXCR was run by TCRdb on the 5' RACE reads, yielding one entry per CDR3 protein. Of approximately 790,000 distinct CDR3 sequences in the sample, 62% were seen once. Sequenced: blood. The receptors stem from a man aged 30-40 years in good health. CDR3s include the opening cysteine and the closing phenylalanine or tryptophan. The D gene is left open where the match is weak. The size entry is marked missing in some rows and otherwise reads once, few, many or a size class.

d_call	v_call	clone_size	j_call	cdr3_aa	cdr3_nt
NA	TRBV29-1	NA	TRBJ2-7	CSALPRESSYEQYF	TGCAGCGCACTCCCCCGGGAGAGCTCCTACGAGCAGTACTTC
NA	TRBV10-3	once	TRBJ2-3	CAISGGRPADTQYF	TGTGCCATCAGTGGGGGGCGTCCCGCGGATACGCAGTATTTT
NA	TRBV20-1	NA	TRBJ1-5	CSARIGNSNQPQHF	TGCAGTGCTAGAATAGGGAATAGCAATCAGCCCCAGCATTTT
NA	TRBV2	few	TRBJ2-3	CARPGQNTDTQYF	TGTGCCAGACCGGGACAAAACACAGATACGCAGTATTTT
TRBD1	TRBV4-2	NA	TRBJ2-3	CASSQGTGGNEGDTQYF	TGTGCCAGCAGCCAAGGGACAGGGGGGAATGAGGGAGATACGCAGTATTTT
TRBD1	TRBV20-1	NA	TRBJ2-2	CSARGRGYYTGELFF	TGCAGTGCCAGAGGCAGGGGGTATTACACCGGGGAGCTGTTTTTT
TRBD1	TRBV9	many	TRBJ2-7	CASSGQGSYEQYF	TGTGCCAGCAGCGGACAGGGCTCCTACGAGCAGTACTTC
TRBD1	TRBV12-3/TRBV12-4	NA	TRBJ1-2	CASSVQGARIYGYTF	TGTGCCAGCAGTGTACAGGGGGCGCGGATCTATGGCTACACCTTC
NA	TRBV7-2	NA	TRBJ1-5	CASSLATTGSNQPQHF	TGTGCCAGCAGCTTAGCCACGACGGGGAGCAATCAGCCCCAGCATTTT
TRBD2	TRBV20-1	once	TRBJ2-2	CSARGALAGGNANTGELFF	TGCAGTGCTAGAGGTGCACTAGCGGGGGGCAACGCGAACACCGGGGAGCTGTTTTTT
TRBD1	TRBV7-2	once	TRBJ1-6	CASRGAGGSSYNSPLHF	TGTGCCAGCAGGGGCGCAGGGGGGAGCTCCTATAATTCACCCCTCCACTTT
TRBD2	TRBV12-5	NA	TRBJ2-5	CASGLVTEDGGETQYF	TGTGCTAGTGGTTTGGTAACCGAGGACGGGGGGGAGACCCAGTACTTC
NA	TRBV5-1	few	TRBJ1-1	CASSQRSEGPHTEAFF	TGCGCCAGCAGCCAGAGGTCAGAGGGTCCACACACTGAAGCTTTCTTT
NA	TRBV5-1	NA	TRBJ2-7	CAGSLVEGAYEQYF	TGCGCCGGCAGCTTGGTGGAAGGGGCCTACGAGCAGTACTTC
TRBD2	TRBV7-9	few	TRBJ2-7	CASSPRGTSGGYEQYF	TGTGCCAGCAGCCCGAGGGGGACTAGCGGGGGGTACGAGCAGTACTTC
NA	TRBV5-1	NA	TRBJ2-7	CASSLAATSRSYEQYF	TGCGCCAGCAGCTTGGCCGCGACTAGTCGCTCCTACGAGCAGTACTTC
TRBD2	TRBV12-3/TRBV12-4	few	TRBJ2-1	CASSLARGGPYNEQFF	TGTGCCAGCAGTTTAGCGCGGGGGGGCCCCTACAATGAGCAGTTCTTC
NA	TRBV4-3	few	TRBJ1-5	CASSPGSGGLSNQPQHF	TGCGCCAGCAGCCCCGGCTCCGGGGGCCTTAGCAATCAGCCCCAGCATTTT
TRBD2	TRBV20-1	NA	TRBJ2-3	CSARDLETSIGDTQYF	TGCAGTGCTAGAGATCTAGAGACTAGCATAGGAGATACGCAGTATTTT
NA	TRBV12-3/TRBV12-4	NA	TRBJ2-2	CASSLRAGVTGELFF	TGTGCCAGCAGTTTACGGGCAGGGGTAACCGGGGAGCTGTTTTTT
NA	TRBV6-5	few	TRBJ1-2	CASSEGGYGYTF	TGTGCCAGCAGTGAGGGTGGCTATGGCTACACCTTC
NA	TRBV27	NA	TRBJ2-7	CASSSGQYYEQYF	TGTGCCAGCAGTTCCGGACAGTACTACGAGCAGTACTTC
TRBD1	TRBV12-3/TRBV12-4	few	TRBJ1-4	CASGDRDRANEKLFF	TGTGCCAGCGGGGACCGGGACAGAGCTAATGAAAAACTGTTTTTT
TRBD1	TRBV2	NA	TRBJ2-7	CASQRGAGGSHEQYF	TGTGCCAGCCAAAGAGGAGCAGGGGGCTCTCACGAGCAGTACTTC
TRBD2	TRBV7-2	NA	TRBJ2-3	CASAFAGGRVDTQYF	TGTGCCAGCGCTTTCGCGGGGGGGCGGGTAGATACGCAGTATTTT
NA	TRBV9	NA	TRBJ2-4	CASSVQVWDIQYF	TGTGCCAGCAGCGTACAAGTCTGGGACATTCAGTACTTC